This entry concerns a single T cell receptor (beta chain). The sample carries other DNA sequences with the same CDR3. The data belong to a study of T cell responses to AZD1222 COVID-19 vaccine. The repertoire was sequenced with immunoSEQ multiplex PCR; TCRdb's copy has only in-frame clones and lacks some. The sample carries around 140,000 clones, approximately 85% recorded once. The CDR3 consists of 13 residues. V was cut by 4 bases and J by 2 bases, with 8 bases left in between. Germline V gene data show CDR1 as SNHLY and CDR2 as FYNNEI. This TCR derives from an adult who received the MenACWY meningococcal vaccine as a control. The rearrangement joins TRBV2 to TRBJ1-1, with D unclear. Here the sequenced sample was peripheral blood, taken 28 days after the second dose of the MenACWY control vaccine. The CDR3 DNA reads as TGTGCCAGCAGTGTGGCAGGCAACACTGAAGCTTTCTTT. Translation gives CASSVAGNTEAFF.